Listed below are T cell receptor beta chains from one sample, sequenced in a study of T cell responses to AZD1222 COVID-19 vaccine. TCRdb's copy holds only in-frame clones and misses some; the assay was immunoSEQ multiplex PCR. The sample records approximately 170,000 clones, just over 85% being singletons. Material: peripheral blood, obtained 28 days after the second AZD1222 dose. The receptors were gathered from an adult who received the AZD1222 COVID-19 vaccine. Both conserved end residues are part of each CDR3. The D gene is left open where the match is weak. Rows give clone size only sometimes, using once, few, many, or a class for an expanded clone.

j_call: TRBJ2-7; v_call: TRBV27; d_call: -; clone_size: once; cdr3_nt: TGTGCCAGCAGTGTCACCGGGGCCTCGGCCTACGAGCAGTACTTC; cdr3_aa: CASSVTGASAYEQYF
j_call: TRBJ2-1; v_call: TRBV29-1; d_call: TRBD2; clone_size: -; cdr3_nt: TGCAGCGTTGAACTAGGTAGCGGGGGAGACAATGAGCAGTTCTTC; cdr3_aa: CSVELGSGGDNEQFF
j_call: TRBJ2-6; v_call: TRBV13; d_call: -; clone_size: -; cdr3_nt: TGTGCCAGCAGCCCCGCTGGGGCCAACGTCCTGACTTTC; cdr3_aa: CASSPAGANVLTF
j_call: TRBJ1-6; v_call: TRBV10-3; d_call: -; clone_size: -; cdr3_nt: TGTGCCATCAGTGAGTCAGGGAATACGAATTCACCCCTCCACTTT; cdr3_aa: CAISESGNTNSPLHF
j_call: TRBJ1-4; v_call: TRBV11-3; d_call: -; clone_size: -; cdr3_nt: TGTGCCAGCAGCCCGGGGCCTAATGAAAAACTGTTTTTT; cdr3_aa: CASSPGPNEKLFF
j_call: TRBJ1-6; v_call: TRBV30; d_call: TRBD1; clone_size: -; cdr3_nt: TGTGCCTGGAGCTCCACTACCGGGACAGGCTATAATTCACCCCTCCACTTT; cdr3_aa: CAWSSTTGTGYNSPLHF
j_call: TRBJ1-5; v_call: TRBV12-3/TRBV12-4; d_call: -; clone_size: -; cdr3_nt: TGTGCCATCGGGACCGATAGCAATCAGCCCCAGCATTTT; cdr3_aa: CAIGTDSNQPQHF
j_call: TRBJ2-3; v_call: TRBV3-1/TRBV3-2; d_call: -; clone_size: -; cdr3_nt: TGTGCCAGCAGCCAGGGGAACACAGATACGCAGTATTTT; cdr3_aa: CASSQGNTDTQYF
j_call: TRBJ2-3; v_call: TRBV27; d_call: -; clone_size: once; cdr3_nt: TGTGCCAGCAGTTTAAGGCCCGCGGCCGGGGCTTCTAGCACAGATACGCAGTATTTT; cdr3_aa: CASSLRPAAGASSTDTQYF
j_call: TRBJ1-5; v_call: TRBV6-5; d_call: -; clone_size: -; cdr3_nt: TGTGCCAGCAGGGGCAGCCGCAATCAGCCCCAGCATTTT; cdr3_aa: CASRGSRNQPQHF